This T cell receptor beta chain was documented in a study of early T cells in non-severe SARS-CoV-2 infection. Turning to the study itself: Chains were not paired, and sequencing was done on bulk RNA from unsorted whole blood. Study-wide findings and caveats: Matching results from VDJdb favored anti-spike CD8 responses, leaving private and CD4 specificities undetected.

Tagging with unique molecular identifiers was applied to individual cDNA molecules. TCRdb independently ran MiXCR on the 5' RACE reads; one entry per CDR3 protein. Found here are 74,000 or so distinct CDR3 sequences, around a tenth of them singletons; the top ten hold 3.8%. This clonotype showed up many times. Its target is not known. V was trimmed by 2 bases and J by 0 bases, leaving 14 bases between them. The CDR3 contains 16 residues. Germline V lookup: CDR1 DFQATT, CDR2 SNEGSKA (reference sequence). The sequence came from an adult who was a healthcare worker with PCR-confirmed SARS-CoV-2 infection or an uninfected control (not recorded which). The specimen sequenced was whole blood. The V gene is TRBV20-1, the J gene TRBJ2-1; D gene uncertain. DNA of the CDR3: TGCAGTGCTAGATTCATAGCCCTGAGCTCCTACAATGAGCAGTTCTTC. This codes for CSARFIALSSYNEQFF.